This TCR beta chain is from a study of blood T cells in healthy people across ages. Through a sample-barcoded 5' primer and a J-beta primer mix, a second PCR was run for 7 to 11 cycles. TCRdb ran MiXCR on the 5' RACE reads and lists one entry per CDR3 protein. The repertoire consists of 1.5 million to 1.8 million distinct CDR3 sequences, with about 42% occurring once and the leading ten covering approximately 4.1%. CDR3 size: 13 residues. The germline gives CDR1 SGHAT, CDR2 FQNNGV. Trimming took 4 bases from V and 7 from J, leaving 14 bases between them. Notes on the study in general: Higher diversity and more naive CD4+ cells were features of long-lived donors, compared to aged donors. Using unsorted PBMCs precluded a conclusive naive versus antigen-experienced comparison.

Isolated per sample were at least 7 million PBMCs. For this clonotype: Its antigen is not known.

The sample consisted of blood. The rearrangement links TRBV11-2 to TRBJ2-7; D is unclear. The TCR comes from a woman between 18 and 29 years old in good health. The CDR3 nucleotides are TGTGCCAGCAGCTCACCTTTATACAATGAGCAGTACTTC. It translates to CASSSPLYNEQYF.